These 8 T cell receptor beta chains came from one sample sequenced in a study of beta chain features in type 1 diabetes. Every bit of the isolated RNA underwent reverse transcription, so sequencing read expressed TCRB transcripts. The table came from immunoSEQ multiplex PCR; TCRdb's copy has only in-frame clones and leaves some out. The repertoire holds some 350,000 clones, with 9.5% to 10% as singletons. No antigen has been identified for these receptors. Study-level results: Shorter TCRB CDR3s, moderately but significantly so, marked every one of the four CD4+ subsets in Type 1 diabetes patients.

The specimen was central memory CD4+ T cells from blood. These receptors originate from a man between 25 and 39 years old with type 1 diabetes.

The chain combines TRBV7-8 with TRBJ2-1; D possibly uses TRBD1 or TRBD2 (5 bases each). The CDR3 has 14 residues. Germline V gene sequence: CDR1 SGHVS, CDR2 FQNEAQ. V lost 5 bases, J lost 0 bases, and 8 bases lay in between. The CDR3 DNA reads TGTGCCAGCAGCCGAGGGGACTCCTACAATGAGCAGTTCTTC. It yields the protein CASSRGDSYNEQFF.

In its sample, this clone was seen a few times. The chain recombines TRBV23-1 with TRBJ2-7; TRBD1 matches 10 bases. TRBV23-1 is placed among ORFs of uncertain function. The J segment lost 0 bases and the V segment lost 0 bases, leaving 11 bases of the junction unmatched. This CDR3 contains 19 residues. For the CDR3, the DNA is TGCGCCAGCAGTCAATCGGGGACAGGGGTCTCCACCGGCTCCTACGAGCAGTACTTC. Amino acids: CASSQSGTGVSTGSYEQYF.

In this sample, this clone turned up a few times. V gene TRBV7-8 combines with J gene TRBJ2-5; 8 bases are a match to TRBD2. CDR3 length equals 14 residues. The V gene's germline CDR1 is SGHVS and CDR2 FQNEAQ. The ends lost 5 bases at V and 10 bases at J; junction bases unmatched: 12. Here the CDR3 reads CASSATRDGGGQYF. The CDR3 DNA reads as TGTGCCAGCAGCGCCACTAGGGACGGGGGGGGCCAGTACTTC.

The table lists this clone with a few counts. V and J are TRBV6-6 and TRBJ2-7; 12 bases are a match to TRBD2. The CDR3 runs 16 residues. Germline loops: CDR1 MNHNY, CDR2 SVGAGI (reference sequence). Germline trimming cut 6 bases from V and 5 bases from J; bases unmatched to any gene: 11. CDR3 protein: CASRPTSGRYFNEQYF. Written as DNA, the CDR3 is TGTGCCAGCAGGCCGACTAGCGGGAGATATTTCAACGAGCAGTACTTC.

This clone came up a few times. V and J are TRBV28 and TRBJ2-1; D may be TRBD2 (5 bases). Germline values: CDR1 MDHEN, CDR2 SYDVKM. This CDR3 spans 17 amino acids. V was pared by 4 bases and J by 3 bases, with 19 bases between. CDR3 coding DNA: TGTGCCAGCAGTTCCCTTGGACCCCACGGAGGCTACAATGAGCAGTTCTTC. Protein product: CASSSLGPHGGYNEQFF.

The chain joins TRBV7-3 to TRBJ2-5; the D gene is possibly TRBD2 (5 bases). The CDR3 runs to 13 residues. The germline gives CDR1 SGHTA, CDR2 FQGTGA. Trimming shortened V by 6 bases and J by 4 bases, and 12 bases separated the two germline ends. CDR3 nucleotide sequence: TGTGCCAGCAGTAGGAGTCGGGGAGAGACCCAGTACTTC. Its translation: CASSRSRGETQYF.

About this clone: Different DNA sequences within this sample yield the same CDR3. The chain employs TRBV11-2 and TRBJ2-7; TRBD2 aligns across 11 bases. Trimming took 2 bases from V and 1 from J; bases not matched to a gene: 7. The V gene's germline CDR1 is SGHAT and CDR2 FQNNGV. CDR3 size: 17 residues. CDR3 residues: CASSLIAGGRGSYEQYF. The CDR3 DNA sequence: TGTGCCAGCAGCTTAATAGCGGGAGGGAGAGGGTCCTACGAGCAGTACTTC.

V usage is TRBV4-3 and J usage is TRBJ2-1; TRBD1 matches 7 bases. V was clipped by 3 bases and J by 4 bases; unmatched bases: 6. Germline values: CDR1 LGHNA, CDR2 YSLEER. The CDR3 contains 15 residues. Here the CDR3 reads CASSHGNRGYNEQFF. The CDR3 nucleotides are TGCGCCAGCAGCCATGGGAACAGGGGTTACAATGAGCAGTTCTTC.